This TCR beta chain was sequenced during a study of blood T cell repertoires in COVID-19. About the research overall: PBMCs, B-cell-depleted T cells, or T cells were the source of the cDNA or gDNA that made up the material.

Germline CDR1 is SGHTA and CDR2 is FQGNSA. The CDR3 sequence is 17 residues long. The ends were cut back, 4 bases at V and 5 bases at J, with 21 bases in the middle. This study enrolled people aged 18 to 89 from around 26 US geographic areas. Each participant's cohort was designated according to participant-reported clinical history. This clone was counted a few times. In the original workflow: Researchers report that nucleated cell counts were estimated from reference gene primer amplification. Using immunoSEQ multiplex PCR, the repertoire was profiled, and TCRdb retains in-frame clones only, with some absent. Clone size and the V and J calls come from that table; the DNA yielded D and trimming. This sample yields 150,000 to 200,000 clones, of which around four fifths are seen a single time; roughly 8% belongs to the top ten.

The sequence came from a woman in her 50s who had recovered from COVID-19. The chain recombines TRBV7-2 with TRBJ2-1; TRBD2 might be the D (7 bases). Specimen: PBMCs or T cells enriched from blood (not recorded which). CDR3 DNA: TGTGCCAGCAGCTCCCTCCGGCGGGGGCCAACTCACAATGAGCAGTTCTTC. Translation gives CASSSLRRGPTHNEQFF. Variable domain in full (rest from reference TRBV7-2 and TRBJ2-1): GAGVSQSPSNKVTEKGKDVELRCDPISGHTALYWYRQSLGQGLEFLIYFQGNSAPDKSGLPSDRFSAERTGGSVSTLTIQRTQQEDSAVYLCASSSLRRGPTHNEQFFGPGTRLTVL.